The 20 T cell receptor beta chains reported below all come from one sample, sequenced in a study of blood T cell repertoires in COVID-19. Generated by immunoSEQ multiplex PCR, the TCRdb table keeps only in-frame clones and is missing some. The sample has under 300,000 clones, around 90% seen once; the top ten hold around 1%. Sequences were obtained from PBMCs or T cells enriched from blood (not recorded which). The receptors originated from a woman in her 30s who had recovered from COVID-19.

This clone was picked up a small number of times. The rearrangement joins TRBV28 to TRBJ2-1, with D possibly being TRBD1 (5 bases). Trimming removed 4 bases from V and 0 bases from J, with 16 bases in between. Germline V gene sequence: CDR1 MDHEN, CDR2 SYDVKM. The CDR3 sequence is 17 residues long. The CDR3 here is CASSSLRGRDSYNEQFF. CDR3 nucleotides: TGTGCCAGCAGTTCCCTAAGGGGCAGGGACTCCTACAATGAGCAGTTCTTC.

V and J are TRBV9 and TRBJ1-3; D is unclear. V was trimmed by 1 base and J by 0 bases, leaving 8 bases between them. CDR3 length: 15 residues. The germline CDR1 and CDR2 sequences are SGDLS and YYNGEE. The CDR3 coding sequence is TGTGCCAGCAGCGTAATTGCGAGCTCTGGAAACACCATATATTTT. Its protein product is CASSVIASSGNTIYF.

This chain uses TRBV16 with TRBJ1-1, with a weak D call TRBD1 (5 bases). The CDR3 length is 14 residues. Trimming shortened V by 7 bases and J by 0 bases, and 12 bases separated the two germline ends. Per the germline V gene, CDR1 is KGHSY and CDR2 is FQNENV. The CDR3 region is CASTRGGLNTEAFF. The CDR3 DNA sequence: TGTGCCAGCACTCGCGGGGGGTTGAACACTGAAGCTTTCTTT.

This clone came up once. The J gene is TRBJ1-1, the V gene TRBV5-4; the D is unclear. The CDR3 contains 14 residues. Trimming left V 3 bases short and J 1 base short, with 10 bases between. The V gene's germline CDR1 is SGHNT and CDR2 YYREEE (reference sequence). The CDR3 here is CASSSVGGNTEAFF. The CDR3 coding sequence is TGTGCCAGCAGCTCCGTAGGAGGGAACACTGAAGCTTTCTTT.

V usage is TRBV2 and J usage is TRBJ1-1; D unresolved. CDR3 size: 11 residues. The V gene's germline CDR1 is SNHLY and CDR2 FYNNEI. The V end lost 7 bases, the J end lost 7 bases, and 10 bases lay between the germline ends. CDR3 DNA sequence: TGTGCCAGCAAGAGGGATAGTGAAGCTTTCTTT. Its protein is CASKRDSEAFF.

CDR3 sequence (DNA): TGTGCCAGCTCACCTCTTAGACCGGGACAGCCCTCTGGAAACACCATATATTTT. Amino acids: CASSPLRPGQPSGNTIYF. This chain connects TRBV18 to TRBJ1-3; 7 bases agree with TRBD1. Looked up from germline, CDR1 is KGHSH and CDR2 is LQKENI. V was pared by 3 bases and J by 0 bases, with 11 bases of the junction left unmatched. The CDR3 consists of 18 residues.

The V and J genes are TRBV18 and TRBJ1-1, with D uncertain. The ends were cut back, 3 bases at V and 3 bases at J, with 8 bases in the middle. The CDR3 runs 13 residues. Germline lookup yields CDR1 KGHSH and CDR2 LQKENI. CDR3 sequence: CASSPSQYTEAFF. The CDR3 bases are TGTGCCAGCTCACCTTCCCAGTACACTGAAGCTTTCTTT.

This clone was seen only a few times. The J gene is TRBJ1-1, the V gene TRBV7-8, with D maybe TRBD1 (5 bases). This CDR3 region has 17 residues. V lost 0 bases, J lost 5 bases, and 19 bases lay in between. Germline V lookup: CDR1 SGHVS, CDR2 FQNEAQ. The CDR3 here is CASSLAMQGPLGTEAFF. CDR3 nucleotides: TGTGCCAGCAGCTTAGCTATGCAGGGCCCTTTGGGAACTGAAGCTTTCTTT.

The J gene is TRBJ1-3, the V gene TRBV9, with unresolved D. The V gene lost 3 bases and the J gene lost 0 bases, with 7 bases spanning the gap. Germline CDR1 is SGDLS and CDR2 is YYNGEE. The CDR3 length is 14 residues. CDR3 DNA: TGTGCCAGCAGCGACAGCTACTCTGGAAACACCATATATTTT. It yields the protein CASSDSYSGNTIYF.

This rearrangement joins TRBV3-1 (or the pseudogene TRBV3-2) to TRBJ2-1; D uncertain. The CDR3 is 11 residues long. V lost 4 bases and J 5 bases, leaving 3 bases between the germline ends. Germline V gene sequence: CDR1 LGHDT, CDR2 YNNKEL (reference sequence). The CDR3: CASSLNNEQFF. As DNA, the CDR3 is TGTGCCAGCAGCCTCAACAATGAGCAGTTCTTC.

The chain combines TRBV7-9 with TRBJ1-5; D gene ambiguous. CDR3 length equals 15 residues. CDR1 is SEHNR and CDR2 is FQNEAQ in the germline V gene (reference sequence). The V end lost 5 bases, the J end lost 3 bases, and 14 bases lay between the germline ends. The chain's CDR3 is CASSPGNSFNQPQHF. For the CDR3, the DNA is TGTGCCAGCAGCCCGGGGAACAGCTTCAATCAGCCCCAGCATTTT.

J is TRBJ1-5 and V is TRBV4-3; a weak D match, TRBD1 (6 bases). The CDR3 spans 17 residues. V was shortened by 5 bases and J by 3 bases, with 20 bases between the two germline ends. Germline V gives CDR1 LGHNA, CDR2 YSLEER. The CDR3 loop is CASSSGPGKGDNQPQHF. CDR3 DNA sequence: TGCGCCAGCAGCTCCGGCCCCGGGAAGGGGGACAATCAGCCCCAGCATTTT.

This clone turned up a few times. The chain uses TRBV10-3 and TRBJ2-3; TRBD1 is a possible D gene (6 bases). The CDR3 runs 16 residues. V lost 4 bases and J 2 bases, leaving 16 bases between the germline ends. Germline V CDR1 and CDR2: ENHRY, SYGVKD. CDR3 nucleotide sequence: TGTGCCATCAGTGTCATTGAGGGGGAAGCCACAGATACGCAGTATTTT. This translates into CAISVIEGEATDTQYF.

The chain recombines TRBV15 with TRBJ1-4, with TRBD1 matching over 9 bases. CDR1 and CDR2 (germline): LNHNV, YYDKDF (reference sequence). The CDR3 loop spans 15 amino acids. Trimming removed 3 bases from V and 5 bases from J; junction bases left unmatched: 4. The CDR3 nucleotides are TGTGCCACCAGCAGGGCCGGGACAGGGAATGAAAAACTGTTTTTT. Its protein product is CATSRAGTGNEKLFF.

The gene calls are TRBV7-9 and TRBJ2-2, with D unclear. This CDR3 comprises 13 residues. CDR1 is SEHNR, CDR2 FQNEAQ, per germline (reference sequence). Trimming cost V 2 bases and J 4 bases, with 5 bases left between them. This chain's CDR3 is CASSLYSTGELFF. In DNA form, the CDR3 reads TGTGCCAGCAGCTTATATTCCACCGGGGAGCTGTTTTTT.

Here the CDR3 reads CASSLSHSSDQPQHF. The CDR3 DNA sequence: TGTGCCAGCAGCTTATCCCACTCCTCGGATCAGCCCCAGCATTTT. The rearrangement links TRBV7-8 to TRBJ1-5; unclear D gene. In germline, CDR1 is SGHVS, CDR2 FQNEAQ. Between the trimmed V and J ends, which lost 2 bases and 5 bases, there was a span of 13 bases. The CDR3 has 15 amino acids.

The rearrangement links TRBV10-2 to TRBJ2-1; D gene unclear. With 2 bases removed from V and 7 bases from J, the gap between germline ends came to 9 bases. CDR3 length: 13 amino acids. The V gene's germline CDR1 is WSHSY and CDR2 SAAADI. The CDR3 DNA follows: TGCGCCAGCAGTGAGACCACTAAGAATGAGCAGTTCTTC. Protein sequence: CASSETTKNEQFF.

This rearrangement joins TRBV29-1 to TRBJ2-7, with a possible D match to TRBD2 (6 bases). The V gene lost 1 base and the J gene lost 8 bases, with 30 bases spanning the gap. CDR1 and CDR2 from the germline V gene are SQVTM and ANQGSEA. The CDR3 runs 18 residues. In DNA, the CDR3 is TGCAGCGTTGAAGTTTACGGCTTTAGTTTGGGGGGAGGTTTACAGCAGTACTTC. Amino acid sequence: CSVEVYGFSLGGGLQQYF.

The chain employs TRBV29-1 and TRBJ2-1; 7 bases are a match to TRBD1. J lost 3 bases, V lost 3 bases, and 8 bases had no gene match. CDR1 and CDR2 from the germline V gene are SQVTM and ANQGSEA. This CDR3 is 15 amino acids long. The CDR3 nucleotides are TGCAGCGTTGAGGGAACGGGACAGATCTACAATGAGCAGTTCTTC. Translating it yields CSVEGTGQIYNEQFF.

The genes are TRBV7-3 and TRBJ1-2; TRBD1 aligns across 9 bases. Germline lookup yields CDR1 SGHTA and CDR2 FQGTGA. Trimming at V came to 5 bases and at J to 5 bases, leaving 6 bases not matched to a gene. This CDR3 has 14 amino acids. CDR3 in amino acids: CASSPGQGRYGYTF. DNA of the CDR3: TGTGCCAGCAGCCCGGGACAGGGTCGATATGGCTACACCTTC. Full variable domain (remainder filled in from reference TRBV7-3 and TRBJ1-2): GAGVSQTPSNKVTEKGKYVELRCDPISGHTALYWYRQSLGQGPEFLIYFQGTGAADDSGLPNDRFFAVRPEGSVSTLKIQRTERGDSAVYLCASSPGQGRYGYTFGSGTRLTVV.